Described below is a single T cell receptor (beta chain) sequence and its context. Its antigen is as yet unknown. The study sequenced cultured CD4+ T cell DNA using the Oncomine TCR Beta short-read assay. The genomic DNA was obtained from cultured CD4+ T cells by extraction with the QIAamp micro DNA kit. One entry per CDR3 protein, called by TCRdb with MiXCR from the PCR reads. The table lists roughly 10,000 distinct CDR3 sequences, around 60% of them singletons. Treatment specified: roughly nine-day PBMC culture with coronavirus spike peptide pools or control peptides (ViraFEST assay). This record comes from a study of vaccination and CD4 T cells after COVID-19. Looking at the study overall: Nasal swab PCR had detected SARS-CoV-2 in convalescent patients, fewer than 10 mild and one severe.

There are 14 residues in the CDR3. Germline lookup yields CDR1 DFQATT and CDR2 SNEGSKA (reference sequence). V lost 6 bases and J 3 bases, leaving 17 bases between the germline ends. Broader study findings: A nonsignificant median increase from about 20 to 38 SARS-CoV-2-reactive clonotypes was observed.

The receptor was isolated from a human donor who had recovered from COVID-19. This chain links TRBV20-1 with TRBJ1-1; D possibly corresponds to TRBD1 (6 bases). The sample consisted of CD4+ T cells from blood, cultured in vitro. CDR3 in amino acids: CSASVGGAYTEAFF. CDR3 DNA sequence: TGCAGTGCCAGTGTCGGGGGCGCGTACACTGAAGCTTTCTTT.